This T cell receptor beta chain came from a study of T cells in Graves' hyperthyroidism and ophthalmopathy. About the research overall: It was at initial diagnosis, before any treatment, that peripheral blood was collected.

This clonotype was observed many times. From RNA transcripts, TCR beta CDR3 regions were amplified. With the HTBI primer set, the TCR CDR3 went through a first round of RT-PCR. TCRdb recomputed calls from the multiplex PCR reads with MiXCR, one row per CDR3 protein. The table shows nearly 600,000 distinct CDR3 sequences, with 13% to 15% occurring only once. V shed 3 bases and J shed 8 bases, with 19 bases lying between them. In germline, CDR1 is SGHTA, CDR2 FQGNSA. The CDR3 loop spans 16 amino acids. This chain uses TRBV7-2 with TRBJ2-2; tentatively, D is TRBD2 (7 bases). Sequencing input: blood. The origin of this receptor is a woman younger than 35 with Graves' ophthalmopathy. CDR3 region: CASSFGGLGTPGELFF. CDR3 nucleotides: TGTGCCAGCAGCTTCGGCGGACTAGGGACACCGGGGGAGCTGTTTTTT.